Following are 21 T cell receptor beta chains from one sample sequenced in a study of shared clonotypes between healthy human individuals. The assay was immunoSEQ multiplex PCR, and TCRdb's table has in-frame clones only and misses some. The table has fewer than 3 million clones, 85% to 95% seen once; the top ten hold approximately 0.39%. Sequencing was done on a sample of naive CD4+ T cells from PBMCs. Subset indicated: CD45RA+ positively selected. Receptors were obtained from a man aged 18 to 30 in good health. Some clones in this sample may be carry-over from other donors' samples.

This clone appeared a single time. At one of its ends the junction is not consistent with the germline gene, which may arise from a read error. The rearrangement joins TRBV29-1 to TRBJ2-3; no definite D call. The CDR3 consists of 14 residues. CDR1 SQVTM and CDR2 ANQGSEA come from the germline V gene. The CDR3 loop is CSVEAIASIDTQYF. For the CDR3, the DNA is TGCAGCGTTGAAGCAATAGCCAGCATAGATACGCAGTATTTT.

This clone has just one count. The chain recombines TRBV7-8 with TRBJ1-1, with unresolved D. Trimming shortened V by 3 bases and J by 0 bases, and 5 bases separated the two germline ends. Germline V CDR1 and CDR2: SGHVS, FQNEAQ. The CDR3 extends over 13 amino acids. The CDR3: CASSLIMNTEAFF. The CDR3 nucleotides read TGTGCCAGCAGCTTGATTATGAACACTGAAGCTTTCTTT.

This chain joins TRBV4-3 and TRBJ2-1; TRBD1 aligns across 8 bases. Per the germline V gene, CDR1 is LGHNA and CDR2 is YSLEER. The CDR3 runs to 18 residues. Losses at the gene ends were 0 bases for V and 1 base for J; bases not matched to a gene: 8. The CDR3 bases are TGCGCCAGCAGCCAAGAATATTCGAGGACAGGGTCCTACAATGAGCAGTTCTTC. It specifies CASSQEYSRTGSYNEQFF.

The genes are TRBV7-2 and TRBJ1-1; D gene unclear. The CDR3 consists of 15 residues. CDR1 SGHTA and CDR2 FQGNSA come from the germline V gene. The germline V and J ends were trimmed by 8 bases and 0 bases, with 16 bases remaining between them. The DNA of the CDR3 is TGTGCCAGCGGCAGAGGGATAGGCATGAACACTGAAGCTTTCTTT. It encodes CASGRGIGMNTEAFF. Using reference TRBV7-2 and TRBJ1-1 for the parts outside the CDR3, the full variable domain is GAGVSQSPSNKVTEKGKDVELRCDPISGHTALYWYRQSLGQGLEFLIYFQGNSAPDKSGLPSDRFSAERTGGSVSTLTIQRTQQEDSAVYLCASGRGIGMNTEAFFGQGTRLTVV.

The V and J genes are TRBV9 and TRBJ1-5, with 7 bases identical to TRBD1. V lost 2 bases, J lost 3 bases, and 2 bases stayed unmatched. The CDR3 spans 14 residues. The germline gives CDR1 SGDLS, CDR2 YYNGEE. CDR3 loop: CASSVGQNNQPQHF. CDR3 DNA: TGTGCCAGCAGCGTGGGACAGAACAATCAGCCCCAGCATTTT.

This chain connects TRBV25-1 to TRBJ2-7; D is possibly TRBD1 (5 bases). Germline-derived CDR1 and CDR2 are MGHDK and SYGVNS. With 4 bases removed from V and 9 bases from J, the gap between germline ends came to 16 bases. This CDR3 has 13 residues. CDR3 DNA: TGTGCCAGCAGTGCCCTAGGGCAGGGAACGCAGTACTTC. It yields the protein CASSALGQGTQYF.

A single count supports this clone. This chain's CDR3 is CASSIQAGGPSHEQYF. The DNA of the CDR3 is TGTGCCAGTAGTATACAGGCGGGAGGGCCGTCCCACGAGCAGTACTTC. The J gene is TRBJ2-7, the V gene TRBV19, with 9 bases aligning to TRBD2. V shed 2 bases, J shed 5 bases, and the junction held 10 bases outside the gene matches. The V gene's germline CDR1 is LNHDA and CDR2 SQIVND (reference sequence). This CDR3 is built from 16 residues.

The chain links TRBV2 to TRBJ2-7, with 7 nucleotides matching TRBD1. The V segment lost 10 bases and the J segment 0 bases; nucleotides outside the gene matches: 3. The CDR3 runs 12 residues. Germline CDR1 SNHLY, CDR2 FYNNEI. Written as DNA, the CDR3 is TGTGCCATCCGGGACAGCTCCTACGAGCAGTACTTC. Its translation: CAIRDSSYEQYF.

This clone was picked up one time. One junction end does not reproduce the germline sequence, and a read error may be involved. V and J are TRBV2 and TRBJ2-7, with 10 bases that match TRBD2. The germline CDR1 and CDR2 sequences are SNHLY and FYNNEI. The CDR3 spans 15 residues. CDR3 amino acids: CASNYLGKREGIDSF. The CDR3 region has the DNA TGTGCCAGCAACTATCTAGGGAAGCGGGAGGGCATCGACTCCTTC.

The chain uses TRBV6-1 and TRBJ1-1, with 7 bases fitting TRBD1. Germline V gene data show CDR1 as MNHNS and CDR2 as SASEGT. With 4 bases clipped from V and 11 bases from J, the junction kept 7 bases outside the gene matches. The CDR3 length is 12 residues. CDR3 bases: TGTGCCAGCAGTGGACGACAGGGAGGCGCTTTCTTT. This translates into CASSGRQGGAFF.

The V gene is TRBV19, the J gene TRBJ2-1; 13 bases agree with TRBD2. CDR1 and CDR2 (germline): LNHDA, SQIVND (reference sequence). The CDR3 consists of 20 residues. With V trimmed by 0 bases and J by 7 bases, 15 bases remained unmatched. In DNA form, the CDR3 reads TGTGCCAGTAGTATAGATTCCGGACAGGCGGCGGGACTAGCGGGAAATGAGCAGTTCTTC. Translated: CASSIDSGQAAGLAGNEQFF.

This rearrangement joins TRBV28 to TRBJ2-7, with D hard to call. This CDR3 has 14 residues. Trimming took off 3 bases at V and 1 base at J, with 10 bases between the two ends. Germline V gene data show CDR1 as MDHEN and CDR2 as SYDVKM. CDR3: CASSFLQSSYEQYF. The CDR3 DNA reads as TGTGCCAGCAGTTTTCTGCAGAGTTCCTACGAGCAGTACTTC.

This clone was recorded only once. This chain links TRBV14 with TRBJ2-7; 9 nucleotides agree with TRBD1. CDR3 size: 16 residues. The ends lost 4 bases at V and 2 bases at J; junction bases unmatched: 9. Germline-derived CDR1 and CDR2 are SGHDN and FVKESK. Here the CDR3 reads CASSPLGTGFTYEQYF. CDR3 DNA sequence: TGTGCCAGCAGCCCCTTGGGGACAGGGTTTACCTACGAGCAGTACTTC.

The chain is built from TRBV5-1 and TRBJ2-1; D may be TRBD2 (5 bases). Looked up from germline, CDR1 is SGHRS and CDR2 is YFSETQ. The CDR3 runs 14 residues. V lost 5 bases and J 2 bases, leaving 11 bases between the germline ends. CDR3 DNA sequence: TGCGCCAGCAGTCCTGAGCGGCCCTACAATGAGCAGTTCTTC. Translating gives CASSPERPYNEQFF.

The chain links TRBV19 to TRBJ2-1; D is possibly TRBD2 (5 bases). The CDR3 runs to 15 residues. CDR1 and CDR2 (germline): LNHDA, SQIVND (reference sequence). Trimming left V 5 bases short and J 8 bases short, with 19 bases between. CDR3 bases: TGTGCCAGTAGTCCCACACTAGGGAGTGGGGATGAGCAGTTCTTC. Translation gives CASSPTLGSGDEQFF.

Here the CDR3 DNA reads TGTGCCAGCAGTGAATTTCTCCGAGCCGGGGAGCTGTTTTTT. Its translation is CASSEFLRAGELFF. The V and J genes are TRBV6-1 and TRBJ2-2; D gene unclear. The ends were cut back, 2 bases at V and 6 bases at J, with 10 bases in the middle. The germline V gene has CDR1 MNHNS and CDR2 SASEGT. This CDR3 contains 14 residues.

This clone was counted a few times. The chain has TRBV29-1 and TRBJ2-2; D is unresolved. The CDR3 length is 14 residues. Germline loops: CDR1 SQVTM, CDR2 ANQGSEA. Deletions cut 2 bases from V and 3 bases from J, with 10 bases between. The CDR3 DNA reads TGCAGCGTTGAACCGTCCCTGGACACCGGGGAGCTGTTTTTT. Translation: CSVEPSLDTGELFF.

The CDR3 DNA reads as TGCAGCGTTGCGAGAGGGGTTGGGTACGAGCAGTACTTC. Residues: CSVARGVGYEQYF. V gene TRBV29-1 combines with J gene TRBJ2-7, with D possibly called TRBD1 or TRBD2 (5 bases each). V lost 4 bases, J lost 4 bases, and 14 bases lay in between. The CDR3 loop spans 13 amino acids. Germline CDR1 and CDR2: SQVTM and ANQGSEA.

The chain joins TRBV6-1 to TRBJ1-5; D might be TRBD1 (6 bases). This CDR3 region has 14 residues. With 8 bases removed from V and 0 bases from J, the gap between germline ends came to 11 bases. Germline V gives CDR1 MNHNS, CDR2 SASEGT. The CDR3, as DNA: TGTGCCAGCGCGGGACATATTAGCAATCAGCCCCAGCATTTT. Protein sequence: CASAGHISNQPQHF.

This chain joins TRBV7-2 and TRBJ2-7; 7 positions agree with TRBD1. V lost 4 bases and J lost 3; bases outside the gene matches: 3. CDR1 and CDR2 from the germline V gene are SGHTA and FQGNSA. CDR3 length equals 13 residues. CDR3 amino acids: CASSWGTDYEQYF. For the CDR3, the DNA is TGTGCCAGCAGCTGGGGGACAGACTACGAGCAGTACTTC. The variable domain in full, with the rest retrieved from reference TRBV7-2 and TRBJ2-7, is GAGVSQSPSNKVTEKGKDVELRCDPISGHTALYWYRQSLGQGLEFLIYFQGNSAPDKSGLPSDRFSAERTGGSVSTLTIQRTQQEDSAVYLCASSWGTDYEQYFGPGTRLTVT.

The CDR3 region is CASSSARGTDTQYF. The DNA of the CDR3 is TGCGCCAGCAGCTCCGCCCGCGGCACAGATACGCAGTATTTT. The chain employs TRBV5-1 and TRBJ2-3; the D is unclear. The CDR3 runs 14 residues. Trimming removed 3 bases from V and 1 base from J, with 9 bases in between. Germline-derived CDR1 and CDR2 are SGHRS and YFSETQ. Full variable domain (remainder filled in from reference TRBV5-1 and TRBJ2-3): KAGVTQTPRYLIKTRGQQVTLSCSPISGHRSVSWYQQTPGQGLQFLFEYFSETQRNKGNFPGRFSGRQFSNSRSEMNVSTLELGDSALYLCASSSARGTDTQYFGPGTRLTVL.